This entry features one T cell receptor beta chain sequence. Its specificity is not known. The V end lost 0 bases, the J end lost 6 bases, and 6 bases lay between the germline ends. Germline-derived CDR1 and CDR2 are MNHNY and SVGAGI (reference sequence). The CDR3 contains 13 residues. These data originate in a study of OX40 agonist ivuxolimab in advanced cancers. Looking at the study overall: Patients took ivuxolimab, an agonistic anti-OX40 (CD134) antibody. Three patients, one with hepatocellular carcinoma and two with cutaneous melanoma, responded partially. Study-wide results and limits: There were also nonresponders showing low normalized T-cell clonal expansion. At 0.1 to 3.0 mg/kg, clonal expansion of CD4+ and CD8+ blood T cells had occurred by week 6.

Sequencing used immunoSEQ multiplex PCR; TCRdb keeps in-frame clones, though not all of them. The repertoire includes tens of thousands of clones, about 82% of them detected once, and about 0.6% sits in the top ten. The J gene is TRBJ2-1, the V gene TRBV6-6; no clear D. The TCR originated in an adult with an advanced solid tumor such as melanoma, head and neck, liver or kidney cancer. Sequenced material: CD4+ or CD8+ T cells sorted from blood, taken in a trial of the OX40 agonist ivuxolimab. The chain's CDR3 is CASSYSWGNEQFF. Written as DNA, the CDR3 is TGTGCCAGCAGTTACTCGTGGGGCAATGAGCAGTTCTTC.